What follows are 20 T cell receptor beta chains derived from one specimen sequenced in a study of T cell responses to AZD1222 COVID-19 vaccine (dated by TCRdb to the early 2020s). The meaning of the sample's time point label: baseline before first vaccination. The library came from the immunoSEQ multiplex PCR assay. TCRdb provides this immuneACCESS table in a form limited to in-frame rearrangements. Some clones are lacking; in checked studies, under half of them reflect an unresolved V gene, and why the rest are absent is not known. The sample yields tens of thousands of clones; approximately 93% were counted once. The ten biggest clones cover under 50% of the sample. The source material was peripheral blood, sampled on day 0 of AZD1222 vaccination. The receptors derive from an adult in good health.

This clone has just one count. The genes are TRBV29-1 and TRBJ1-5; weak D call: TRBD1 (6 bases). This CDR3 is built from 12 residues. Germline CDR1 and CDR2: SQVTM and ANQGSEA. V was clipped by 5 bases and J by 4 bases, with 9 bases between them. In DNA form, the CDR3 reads TGCAGCGTTAGGGGGGGAAATCAGCCCCAGCATTTT. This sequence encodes CSVRGGNQPQHF. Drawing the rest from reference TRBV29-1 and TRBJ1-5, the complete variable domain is SAVISQKPSRDICQRGTSLTIQCQVDSQVTMMFWYRQQPGQSLTLIATANQGSEATYESGFVIDKFPISRPNLTFSTLTVSNMSPEDSSIYLCSVRGGNQPQHFGDGTRLSIL.

CDR3 loop: CASSSPTGGNTEAFF. CDR3 bases: TGTGCCAGCAGCTCCCCGACAGGGGGCAATACTGAAGCTTTCTTT. This rearrangement joins TRBV5-4 to TRBJ1-1; TRBD1 agrees at 10 bases. CDR3 length: 15 residues. The J segment lost 5 bases and the V segment lost 3 bases, leaving 7 bases of the junction unmatched. Germline V gene sequence: CDR1 SGHNT, CDR2 YYREEE (reference sequence).

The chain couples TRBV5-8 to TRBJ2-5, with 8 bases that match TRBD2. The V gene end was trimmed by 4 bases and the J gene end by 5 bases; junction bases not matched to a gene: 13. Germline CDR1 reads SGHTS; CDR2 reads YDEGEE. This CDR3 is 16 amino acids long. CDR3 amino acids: CASSPEVAGRIETQYF. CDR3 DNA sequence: TGTGCCAGCAGCCCAGAGGTAGCGGGGAGGATCGAGACCCAGTACTTC.

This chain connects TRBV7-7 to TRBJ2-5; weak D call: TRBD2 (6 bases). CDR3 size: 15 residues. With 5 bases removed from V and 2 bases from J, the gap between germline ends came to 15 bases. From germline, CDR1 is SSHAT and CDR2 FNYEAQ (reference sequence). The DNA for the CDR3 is TGTGCCAGCAGCAATAGCGGCCCCGGACAAGAGACCCAGTACTTC. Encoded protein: CASSNSGPGQETQYF.

The CDR3 spells CASSVGVQPQHF. CDR3 nucleotide sequence: TGTGCCAGCAGTGTAGGGGTCCAGCCCCAGCATTTT. This chain uses TRBV25-1 with TRBJ1-5, with D maybe TRBD1 (5 bases). This CDR3 spans 12 amino acids. Trimming cost V 4 bases and J 7 bases, with 8 bases left between them. Germline CDR1 MGHDK, CDR2 SYGVNS.

CDR3 region: CASSSVFYNEQFF. CDR3 bases: TGTGCCAGCAGTTCGGTGTTTTACAATGAGCAGTTCTTC. The genes are TRBV2 and TRBJ2-1, with unresolved D. Trimming left V 5 bases short and J 4 bases short, with 9 bases between. Germline CDR1 reads SNHLY; CDR2 reads FYNNEI. The CDR3 covers 13 residues.

The CDR3 coding sequence is TGCGCCAGCAGCCTTAGCGGGGGGAAACAAGATACGCAGTATTTT. Its translation is CASSLSGGKQDTQYF. The chain uses TRBV5-1 and TRBJ2-3; TRBD2 matches 10 bases. CDR1 SGHRS and CDR2 YFSETQ come from the germline V gene. This CDR3 is built from 15 residues. After removal of 4 bases from V and 5 bases from J, the junction contained 7 bases not matched to a gene.

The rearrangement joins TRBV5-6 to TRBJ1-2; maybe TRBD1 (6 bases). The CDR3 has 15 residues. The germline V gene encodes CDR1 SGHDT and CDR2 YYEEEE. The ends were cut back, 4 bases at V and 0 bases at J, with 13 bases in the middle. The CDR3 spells CASSPPQGSNYGYTF. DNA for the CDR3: TGTGCCAGCAGCCCGCCCCAGGGGTCTAACTATGGCTACACCTTC. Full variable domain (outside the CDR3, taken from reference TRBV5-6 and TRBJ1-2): DAGVTQSPTHLIKTRGQQVTLRCSPKSGHDTVSWYQQALGQGPQFIFQYYEEEERQRGNFPDRFSGHQFPNYSSELNVNALLLGDSALYLCASSPPQGSNYGYTFGSGTRLTVV.

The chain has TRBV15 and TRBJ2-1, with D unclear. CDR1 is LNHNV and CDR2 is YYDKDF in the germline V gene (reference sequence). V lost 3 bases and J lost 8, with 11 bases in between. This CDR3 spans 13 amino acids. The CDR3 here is CATSSVPTDEQFF. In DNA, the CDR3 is TGTGCCACCAGCAGCGTACCGACCGATGAGCAGTTCTTC. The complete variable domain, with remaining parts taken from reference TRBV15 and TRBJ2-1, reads DAMVIQNPRYQVTQFGKPVTLSCSQTLNHNVMYWYQQKSSQAPKLLFHYYDKDFNNEADTPDNFQSRRPNTSFCFLDIRSPGLGDTAMYLCATSSVPTDEQFFGPGTRLTVL.

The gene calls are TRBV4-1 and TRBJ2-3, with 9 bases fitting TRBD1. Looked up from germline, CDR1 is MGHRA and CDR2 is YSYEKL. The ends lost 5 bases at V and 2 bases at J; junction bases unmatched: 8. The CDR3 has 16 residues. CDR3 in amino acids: CASSNTGTGNTDTQYF. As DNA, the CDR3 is TGCGCCAGCAGCAACACCGGGACAGGGAACACAGATACGCAGTATTTT.

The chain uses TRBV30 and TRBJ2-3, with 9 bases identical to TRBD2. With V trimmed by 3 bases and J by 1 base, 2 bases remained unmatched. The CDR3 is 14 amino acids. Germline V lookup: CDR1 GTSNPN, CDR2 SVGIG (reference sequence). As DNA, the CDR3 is TGTGCCTGGAGGACTAGCGGAGGCACAGATACGCAGTATTTT. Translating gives CAWRTSGGTDTQYF. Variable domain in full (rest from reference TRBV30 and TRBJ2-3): SQTIHQWPATLVQPVGSPLSLECTVEGTSNPNLYWYRQAAGRGLQLLFYSVGIGQISSEVPQNLSASRPQDRQFILSSKKLLLSDSGFYLCAWRTSGGTDTQYFGPGTRLTVL.

The CDR3 loop is CASSPLFGVADTQYF. The CDR3 nucleotides read TGTGCCAGCAGCCCCCTTTTCGGGGTAGCAGATACGCAGTATTTT. V is TRBV3-1 (or the pseudogene TRBV3-2) and J is TRBJ2-3, with D maybe TRBD2 (5 bases). This CDR3 has 15 amino acids. Trimming removed 4 bases at V and 4 bases at J, with 15 bases between. The germline V gene has CDR1 LGHDT and CDR2 YNNKEL (reference sequence).

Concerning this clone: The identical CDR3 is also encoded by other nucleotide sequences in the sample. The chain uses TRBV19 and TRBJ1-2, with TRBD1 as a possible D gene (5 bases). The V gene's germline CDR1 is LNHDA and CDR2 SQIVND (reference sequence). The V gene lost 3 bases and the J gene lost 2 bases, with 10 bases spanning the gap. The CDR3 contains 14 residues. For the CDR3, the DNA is TGTGCCAGTAGTATTACGGGGCCCAACTATGGCTACACCTTC. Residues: CASSITGPNYGYTF.

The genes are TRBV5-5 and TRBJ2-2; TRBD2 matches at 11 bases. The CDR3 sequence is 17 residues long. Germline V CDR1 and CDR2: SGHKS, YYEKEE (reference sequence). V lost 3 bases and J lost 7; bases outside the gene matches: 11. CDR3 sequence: CASSSGLAGHPDGELFF. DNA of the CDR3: TGTGCCAGCAGCTCCGGACTAGCGGGCCATCCAGACGGGGAGCTGTTTTTT.

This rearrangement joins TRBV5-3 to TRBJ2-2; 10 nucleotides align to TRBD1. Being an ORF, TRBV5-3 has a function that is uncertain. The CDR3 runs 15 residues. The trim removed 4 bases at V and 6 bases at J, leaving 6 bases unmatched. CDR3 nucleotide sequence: TGTGCCAGAAGCAAGACAGGGGGCTTGGCCGGGGAGCTGTTTTTT. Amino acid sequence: CARSKTGGLAGELFF.

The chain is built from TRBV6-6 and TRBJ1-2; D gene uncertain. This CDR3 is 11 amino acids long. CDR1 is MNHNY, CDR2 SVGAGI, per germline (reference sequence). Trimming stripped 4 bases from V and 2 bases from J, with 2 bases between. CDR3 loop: CASSSNYGYTF. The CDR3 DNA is TGTGCCAGCAGTTCCAACTATGGCTACACCTTC.

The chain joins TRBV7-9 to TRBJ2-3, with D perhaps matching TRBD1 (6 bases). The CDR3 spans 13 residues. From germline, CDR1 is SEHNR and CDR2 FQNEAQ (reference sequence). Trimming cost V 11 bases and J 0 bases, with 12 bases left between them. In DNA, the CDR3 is TGTGCCGGCAAGGGGGATAGCACAGATACGCAGTATTTT. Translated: CAGKGDSTDTQYF.

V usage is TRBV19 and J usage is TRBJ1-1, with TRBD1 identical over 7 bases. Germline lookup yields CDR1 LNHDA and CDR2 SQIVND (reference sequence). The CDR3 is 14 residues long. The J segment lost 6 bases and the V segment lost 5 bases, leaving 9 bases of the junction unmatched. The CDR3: CASSFRGRWPEAFF. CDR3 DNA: TGTGCCAGTAGTTTCAGGGGGAGGTGGCCTGAAGCTTTCTTT.

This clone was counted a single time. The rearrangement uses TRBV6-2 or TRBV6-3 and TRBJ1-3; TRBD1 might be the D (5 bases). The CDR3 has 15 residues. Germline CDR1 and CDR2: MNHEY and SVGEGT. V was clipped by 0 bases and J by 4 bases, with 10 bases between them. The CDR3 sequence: CASSYSGEAGNTIYF. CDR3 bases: TGTGCCAGCAGTTACTCGGGGGAAGCCGGAAACACCATATATTTT.

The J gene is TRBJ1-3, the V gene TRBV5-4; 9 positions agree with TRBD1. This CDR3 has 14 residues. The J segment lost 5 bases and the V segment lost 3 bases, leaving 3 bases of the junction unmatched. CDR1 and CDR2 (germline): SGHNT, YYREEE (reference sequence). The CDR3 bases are TGTGCCAGCAGCTCGGGACAGGGACGAAACACCATATATTTT. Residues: CASSSGQGRNTIYF.